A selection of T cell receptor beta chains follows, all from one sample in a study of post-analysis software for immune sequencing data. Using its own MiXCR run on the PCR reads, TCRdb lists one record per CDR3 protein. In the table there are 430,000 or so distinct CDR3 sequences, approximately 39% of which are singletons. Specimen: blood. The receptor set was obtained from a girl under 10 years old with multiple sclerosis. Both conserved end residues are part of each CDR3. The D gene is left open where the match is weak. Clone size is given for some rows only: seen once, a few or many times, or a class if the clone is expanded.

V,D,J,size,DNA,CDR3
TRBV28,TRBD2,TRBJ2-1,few,TGTGCCAGCAGTCTTGGGGGGGGGAAGCAGTTCTTC,CASSLGGGKQFF
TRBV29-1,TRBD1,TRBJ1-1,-,TGCAGCGTTGAAGTATTGCCAGGGGGAGCTTTCTTT,CSVEVLPGGAFF
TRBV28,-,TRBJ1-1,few,TGTGCCAGCAGCCTTCCCCCCTTAGGACGGTTTGAAGCTTTCTTT,CASSLPPLGRFEAFF
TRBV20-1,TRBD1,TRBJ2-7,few,TGCAGTGCTAGAGGCACACCGGGACAGGGTCTCTACGAGCAGTACTTC,CSARGTPGQGLYEQYF
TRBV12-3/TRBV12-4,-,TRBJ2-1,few,TGTGCCAGCAGACCCGAGCTAGCTGACAATGAGCAGTTCTTC,CASRPELADNEQFF
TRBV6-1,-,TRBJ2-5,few,TGTGCCAGCAGTGAAATGGGCCAAGAGACCCAGTACTTC,CASSEMGQETQYF
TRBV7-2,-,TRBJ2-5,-,TGTGCCAGCAGCTTAGCGAGGGGCAGCGAGGGGTTATTTGGGACCCAGTACTTC,CASSLARGSEGLFGTQYF
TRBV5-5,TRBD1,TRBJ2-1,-,TGTGCCAGCAGCTCCCGACAGGGCCATGAGCAGTTCTTC,CASSSRQGHEQFF
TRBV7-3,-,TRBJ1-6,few,TGTGCCAGCAGCTTGACGGGACCCAGCTCCTATAATTCACCCCTCCACTTT,CASSLTGPSSYNSPLHF
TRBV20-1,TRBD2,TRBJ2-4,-,TGCAGTGCTAGGATAGCGGGGGGCCTCAAAAACATTCAGTACTTC,CSARIAGGLKNIQYF
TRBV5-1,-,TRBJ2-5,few,TGCGCCAGCAGCTTGGGGGACGGACCCCAAGAGACCCAGTACTTC,CASSLGDGPQETQYF
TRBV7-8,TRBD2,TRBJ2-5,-,TGTGCCAGCAGCCTGATCTCGCCTAGCGGGGGGTCTGAGCAGTACTTC,CASSLISPSGGSEQYF
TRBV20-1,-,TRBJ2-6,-,TGCAGTGCTAGAGATCCTAGGTCTGGGGCCAACGTCCTGACTTTC,CSARDPRSGANVLTF
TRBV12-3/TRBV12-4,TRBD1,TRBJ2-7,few,TGTGCCAGCAGTTTACCAGGGGGAACCTACGAGCAGTACTTC,CASSLPGGTYEQYF
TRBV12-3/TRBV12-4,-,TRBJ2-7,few,TGTGCCAGCAGTTTTCTGACATACGAGCAGTACTTC,CASSFLTYEQYF
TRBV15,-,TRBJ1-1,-,TGTGCCACCAGCGACCCCACTCGGAAAGGATGGAACACTGAAGCTTTCTTT,CATSDPTRKGWNTEAFF
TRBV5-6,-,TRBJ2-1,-,TGTGCCAGCAGCCCTTTAGGAGGGGGGCGAGGGAATGAGCAGTTCTTC,CASSPLGGGRGNEQFF
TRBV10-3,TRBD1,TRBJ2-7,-,TGTGCCATCAGTGGGGGACAGGCCTCGTACGAGCAGTACTTC,CAISGGQASYEQYF
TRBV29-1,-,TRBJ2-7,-,TGCAGCGTTAGTTTTCTCCTGGGGTACGAGCAGTACTTC,CSVSFLLGYEQYF
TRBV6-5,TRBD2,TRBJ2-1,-,TGTGCCAGCAGTTACGGCGTAGCGGGGGATTGCGATGAGCAGTTCTTC,CASSYGVAGDCDEQFF
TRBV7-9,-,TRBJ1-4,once,TGTGCCAGCAGCTTAGTATTGGGTAAAGATAATGAAAAACTGTTTTTT,CASSLVLGKDNEKLFF
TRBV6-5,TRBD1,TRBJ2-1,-,TGTGCCAGCAGCCCGGGACAGGGGGCTTTCTACAATGAGCAGTTCTTC,CASSPGQGAFYNEQFF
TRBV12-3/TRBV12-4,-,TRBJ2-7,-,TGTGCCAGCAGTATGGGTACGGTGGCCTACGAGCAGTACTTC,CASSMGTVAYEQYF
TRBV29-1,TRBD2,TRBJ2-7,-,TGCAGCGTTGTTCTAGCGGGAGGCTACAATGAGCAGTACTTC,CSVVLAGGYNEQYF
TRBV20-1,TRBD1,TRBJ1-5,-,TGCAGTGCTAGCCTTAGCGGCAGGGGGTTTAAGAGCAATCAGCCCCAGCATTTT,CSASLSGRGFKSNQPQHF
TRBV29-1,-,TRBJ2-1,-,TGCAGCGTTCTACAGGGCGAAAATGAGCAGTTCTTC,CSVLQGENEQFF
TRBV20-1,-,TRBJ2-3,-,TGCAGTGCGGAACCCCAGCGGAAAAGCACAGATACGCAGTATTTT,CSAEPQRKSTDTQYF
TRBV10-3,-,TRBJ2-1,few,TGTGCCACCCGCGGAGATGGAAGCGATGAGCAGTTCTTC,CATRGDGSDEQFF
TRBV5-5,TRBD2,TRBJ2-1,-,TGTACCAGCAGACCTAGCGGGGGACCTGGGAATGAGCAGTTCTTC,CTSRPSGGPGNEQFF
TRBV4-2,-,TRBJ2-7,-,TGTGCCAGCAGCCAGCTGGGACCCGGGACGGGAGAATACGAGCAGTACTTC,CASSQLGPGTGEYEQYF
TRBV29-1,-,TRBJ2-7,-,TGCAGCGTTGCAAGGGGGACCTCCGAGCAGTACTTC,CSVARGTSEQYF
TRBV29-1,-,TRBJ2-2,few,TGCAGCGTTGTCGACAGCATTAACACCGGGGAGCTGTTTTTT,CSVVDSINTGELFF